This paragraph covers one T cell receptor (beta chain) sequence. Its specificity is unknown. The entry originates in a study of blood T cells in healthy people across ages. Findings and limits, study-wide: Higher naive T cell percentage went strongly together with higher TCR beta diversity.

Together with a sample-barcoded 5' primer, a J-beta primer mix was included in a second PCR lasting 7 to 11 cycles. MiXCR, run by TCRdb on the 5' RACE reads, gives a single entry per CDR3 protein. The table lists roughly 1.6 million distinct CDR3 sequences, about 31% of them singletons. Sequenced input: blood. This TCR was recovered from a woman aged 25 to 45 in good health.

This CDR3 is CSARDLGDRRMFF. The CDR3 region has the DNA TGCAGTGCTAGAGATTTGGGGGACAGGAGGATGTTTTTT. The rearrangement joins TRBV20-1 to TRBJ2-2; TRBD1 aligns across 8 bases. This CDR3 has 13 amino acids. J was trimmed by 15 bases and V by 0 bases; bases with no gene match: 9. Germline CDR1 DFQATT, CDR2 SNEGSKA (reference sequence).